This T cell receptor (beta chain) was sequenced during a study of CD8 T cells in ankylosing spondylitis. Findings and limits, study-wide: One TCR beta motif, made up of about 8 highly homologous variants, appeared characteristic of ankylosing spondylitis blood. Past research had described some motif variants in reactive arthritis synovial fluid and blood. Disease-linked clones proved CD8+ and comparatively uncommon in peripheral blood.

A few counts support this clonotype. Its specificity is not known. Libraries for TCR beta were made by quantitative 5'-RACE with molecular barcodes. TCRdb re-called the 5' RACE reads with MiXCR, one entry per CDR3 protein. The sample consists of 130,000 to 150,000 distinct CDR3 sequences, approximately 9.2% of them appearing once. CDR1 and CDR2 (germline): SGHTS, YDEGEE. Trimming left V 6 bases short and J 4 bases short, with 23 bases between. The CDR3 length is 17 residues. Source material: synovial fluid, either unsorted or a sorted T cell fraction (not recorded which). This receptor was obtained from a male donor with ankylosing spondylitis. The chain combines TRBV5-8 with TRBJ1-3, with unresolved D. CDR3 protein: CASILGGPTEGGNTIYF. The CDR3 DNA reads TGTGCCAGCATTTTAGGAGGTCCGACGGAAGGAGGAAACACCATATATTTT.